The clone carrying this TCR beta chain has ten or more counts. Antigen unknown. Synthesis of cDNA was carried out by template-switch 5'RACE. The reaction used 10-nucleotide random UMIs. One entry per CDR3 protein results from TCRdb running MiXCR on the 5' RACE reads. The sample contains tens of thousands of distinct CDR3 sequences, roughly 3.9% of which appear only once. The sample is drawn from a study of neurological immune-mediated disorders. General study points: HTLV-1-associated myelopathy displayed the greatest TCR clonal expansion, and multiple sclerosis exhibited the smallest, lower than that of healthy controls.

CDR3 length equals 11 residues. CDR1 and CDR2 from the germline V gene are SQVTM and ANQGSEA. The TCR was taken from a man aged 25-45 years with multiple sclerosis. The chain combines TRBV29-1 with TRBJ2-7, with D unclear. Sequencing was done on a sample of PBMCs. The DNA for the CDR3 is TGCAGTCCTCCGCCAGGCGACGAGCAGTACTTC. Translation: CSPPPGDEQYF.